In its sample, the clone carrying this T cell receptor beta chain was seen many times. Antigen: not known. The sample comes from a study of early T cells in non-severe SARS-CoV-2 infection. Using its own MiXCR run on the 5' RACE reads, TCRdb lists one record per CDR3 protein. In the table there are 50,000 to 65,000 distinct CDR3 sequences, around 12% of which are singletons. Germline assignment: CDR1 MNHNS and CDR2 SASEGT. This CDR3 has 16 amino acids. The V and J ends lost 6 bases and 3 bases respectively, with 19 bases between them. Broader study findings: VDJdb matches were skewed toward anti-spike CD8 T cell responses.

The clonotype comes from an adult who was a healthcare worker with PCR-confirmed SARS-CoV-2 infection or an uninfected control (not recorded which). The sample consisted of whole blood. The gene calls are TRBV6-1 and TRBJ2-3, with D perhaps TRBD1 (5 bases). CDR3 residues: CASRGYRPDITDTQYF. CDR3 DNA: TGTGCCAGCAGGGGATACAGGCCGGATATTACAGATACGCAGTATTTT.